These T cell receptor beta chains were read from a single sample in a study of blood T cell repertoires in COVID-19. The repertoire was sequenced with immunoSEQ multiplex PCR; TCRdb's copy has only in-frame clones and lacks some. In the table there are some 250,000 clones, about 85% of which are singletons. The sequenced sample was peripheral blood. These TCRs come from a man between 60 and 75 years old with acute or convalescent COVID-19. CDR3s include the opening cysteine and the closing phenylalanine or tryptophan. Fields, in order: V gene, D gene, clone size, J gene, CDR3 protein, CDR3 DNA. D genes are given only for firm matches. Clone size, where shown, is once, few, many, or a class for clones that have expanded.

v_gene: TRBV18; d_gene: TRBD1; abundance: .; j_gene: TRBJ2-1; CDR3aa: CASSPPSSTGGGEQFF; CDR3nt: TGTGCCAGCTCACCACCCTCTTCCACAGGGGGCGGTGAGCAGTTCTTC
v_gene: TRBV7-9; d_gene: .; abundance: .; j_gene: TRBJ2-3; CDR3aa: CASSLVTRGRDTQYF; CDR3nt: TGTGCCAGCAGCTTAGTCACTAGGGGGAGAGATACGCAGTATTTT
v_gene: TRBV7-3; d_gene: .; abundance: .; j_gene: TRBJ2-5; CDR3aa: CASSPGTSTETQYF; CDR3nt: TGTGCCAGCAGCCCCGGAACTAGTACGGAGACCCAGTACTTC
v_gene: TRBV25-1; d_gene: TRBD1; abundance: .; j_gene: TRBJ2-3; CDR3aa: CASSDGSGTGGTDTQYF; CDR3nt: TGTGCCAGCAGTGATGGCTCCGGGACAGGGGGCACAGATACGCAGTATTTT
v_gene: TRBV7-2; d_gene: .; abundance: .; j_gene: TRBJ2-7; CDR3aa: CASSLGGGAPEQYF; CDR3nt: TGTGCCAGCAGCTTAGGAGGGGGGGCCCCCGAGCAGTACTTC
v_gene: TRBV9; d_gene: TRBD2; abundance: few; j_gene: TRBJ2-1; CDR3aa: CASSSTTSGRAYNEQFF; CDR3nt: TGTGCCAGCAGCTCCACGACTAGCGGGAGGGCCTACAATGAGCAGTTCTTC
v_gene: TRBV10-3; d_gene: TRBD2; abundance: .; j_gene: TRBJ2-3; CDR3aa: CAISNLAGGADTQYF; CDR3nt: TGTGCCATCAGTAACCTAGCGGGGGGAGCAGATACGCAGTATTTT
v_gene: TRBV3-1/TRBV3-2; d_gene: .; abundance: .; j_gene: TRBJ1-1; CDR3aa: CASSSITGLSTEAFF; CDR3nt: TGTGCCAGCAGCTCAATCACAGGGTTGAGCACTGAAGCTTTCTTT
v_gene: TRBV5-6; d_gene: TRBD2; abundance: .; j_gene: TRBJ2-3; CDR3aa: CASSPATSADTQYF; CDR3nt: TGTGCCAGCAGCCCCGCCACTAGCGCTGATACGCAGTATTTT
v_gene: TRBV2; d_gene: .; abundance: .; j_gene: TRBJ2-7; CDR3aa: CASKPSSLTDEQYF; CDR3nt: TGTGCCAGCAAACCGTCTAGCCTGACGGATGAGCAGTACTTC
v_gene: TRBV4-2; d_gene: .; abundance: many; j_gene: TRBJ1-1; CDR3aa: CASSQEPGMTEAFF; CDR3nt: TGTGCCAGCAGCCAAGAGCCAGGGATGACTGAAGCTTTCTTT
v_gene: TRBV5-6; d_gene: .; abundance: .; j_gene: TRBJ2-3; CDR3aa: CASSAGSDTQYF; CDR3nt: TGTGCCAGCAGCGCAGGGTCCGATACGCAGTATTTT
v_gene: TRBV14; d_gene: .; abundance: once; j_gene: TRBJ2-5; CDR3aa: CASSPLQGSVETQYF; CDR3nt: TGTGCCAGCAGCCCCCTACAGGGATCCGTAGAGACCCAGTACTTC
v_gene: TRBV18; d_gene: .; abundance: .; j_gene: TRBJ2-7; CDR3aa: CASSPREVLGEQYF; CDR3nt: TGTGCCAGCTCACCACGGGAGGTTCTGGGCGAGCAGTACTTC
v_gene: TRBV25-1; d_gene: .; abundance: .; j_gene: TRBJ1-1; CDR3aa: CASSEYGSGGRTEAFF; CDR3nt: TGTGCCAGCAGTGAATATGGGAGCGGGGGGCGAACTGAAGCTTTCTTT
v_gene: TRBV14; d_gene: .; abundance: .; j_gene: TRBJ1-2; CDR3aa: CASSQDAGKSNYGYTF; CDR3nt: TGTGCCAGCAGCCAAGATGCAGGAAAATCTAACTATGGCTACACCTTC
v_gene: TRBV9; d_gene: .; abundance: .; j_gene: TRBJ1-2; CDR3aa: CASSPRYSYGYTF; CDR3nt: TGTGCCAGCAGCCCACGCTACTCCTATGGCTACACCTTC
v_gene: TRBV6-5; d_gene: .; abundance: .; j_gene: TRBJ2-7; CDR3aa: CASSLQGGEQYF; CDR3nt: TGTGCCAGCAGTCTTCAGGGCGGAGAGCAGTACTTC
v_gene: TRBV23-1; d_gene: TRBD2; abundance: .; j_gene: TRBJ2-7; CDR3aa: CASRAQLAGGPERFYEQYF; CDR3nt: TGCGCCAGCAGGGCCCAACTAGCGGGAGGGCCGGAGAGGTTCTACGAGCAGTACTTC
v_gene: TRBV3-1/TRBV3-2; d_gene: TRBD2; abundance: .; j_gene: TRBJ2-3; CDR3aa: CASSQEASGRIDTQYF; CDR3nt: TGTGCCAGCAGCCAAGAGGCTAGCGGGAGGATAGATACGCAGTATTTT
v_gene: TRBV2; d_gene: .; abundance: .; j_gene: TRBJ2-1; CDR3aa: CASKPGRASYNEQFF; CDR3nt: TGTGCCAGCAAGCCGGGCAGGGCCTCCTACAATGAGCAGTTCTTC
v_gene: TRBV27; d_gene: TRBD2; abundance: .; j_gene: TRBJ2-7; CDR3aa: CASSLSSGRAYEQYF; CDR3nt: TGTGCCAGCAGTTTATCTAGCGGGAGGGCATACGAGCAGTACTTC
v_gene: TRBV4-3; d_gene: .; abundance: .; j_gene: TRBJ2-1; CDR3aa: CASSQDRLPIYNEQFF; CDR3nt: TGCGCCAGCAGCCAAGACAGATTACCAATTTACAATGAGCAGTTCTTC
v_gene: TRBV19; d_gene: .; abundance: .; j_gene: TRBJ1-6; CDR3aa: CASSFWEEGPLHF; CDR3nt: TGTGCCAGTAGTTTTTGGGAGGAGGGACCCCTCCACTTT
v_gene: TRBV3-1/TRBV3-2; d_gene: .; abundance: .; j_gene: TRBJ2-5; CDR3aa: CASSQGYDRRRETQYF; CDR3nt: TGTGCCAGCAGCCAAGGTTACGACAGGAGGAGGGAGACCCAGTACTTC
v_gene: TRBV7-2; d_gene: .; abundance: .; j_gene: TRBJ2-7; CDR3aa: CASSLALALEQYF; CDR3nt: TGTGCCAGCAGCTTAGCTCTTGCGCTCGAGCAGTACTTC
v_gene: TRBV7-8; d_gene: .; abundance: .; j_gene: TRBJ1-5; CDR3aa: CASSLGGLQPQHF; CDR3nt: TGTGCCAGCAGCTTAGGCGGACTTCAGCCCCAGCATTTT
v_gene: TRBV14; d_gene: TRBD2; abundance: .; j_gene: TRBJ2-7; CDR3aa: CASSRLAGGSYEQYF; CDR3nt: TGTGCCAGCAGCCGACTAGCGGGAGGGTCCTACGAGCAGTACTTC
v_gene: TRBV5-1; d_gene: .; abundance: .; j_gene: TRBJ2-3; CDR3aa: CASSPQGWSTDTQYF; CDR3nt: TGCGCCAGCAGCCCCCAGGGGTGGAGCACAGATACGCAGTATTTT
v_gene: TRBV2; d_gene: .; abundance: .; j_gene: TRBJ2-5; CDR3aa: CASSRDTQGTQYF; CDR3nt: TGTGCCAGCAGCCGGGACACCCAGGGGACCCAGTACTTC
v_gene: TRBV3-1/TRBV3-2; d_gene: TRBD1; abundance: .; j_gene: TRBJ2-7; CDR3aa: CASSPSGTGKAEQYF; CDR3nt: TGTGCCAGCAGTCCTTCCGGGACAGGGAAGGCCGAGCAGTACTTC
v_gene: TRBV5-6; d_gene: TRBD2; abundance: .; j_gene: TRBJ2-2; CDR3aa: CASSHGLAGGLNTGELFF; CDR3nt: TGTGCCAGCAGCCACGGACTAGCGGGGGGGCTGAACACCGGGGAGCTGTTTTTT
v_gene: TRBV7-6; d_gene: TRBD2; abundance: .; j_gene: TRBJ2-1; CDR3aa: CASSSGTSGINEQFF; CDR3nt: TGTGCCAGCAGCTCCGGGACTAGCGGGATTAATGAGCAGTTCTTC
v_gene: TRBV3-1/TRBV3-2; d_gene: .; abundance: .; j_gene: TRBJ1-4; CDR3aa: CASSQGSLSEGEKLFF; CDR3nt: TGTGCCAGCAGCCAAGGCTCACTCTCAGAGGGTGAAAAACTGTTTTTT
v_gene: TRBV30; d_gene: TRBD1; abundance: .; j_gene: TRBJ1-4; CDR3aa: CAWSKGQGGNEKLFF; CDR3nt: TGTGCCTGGAGCAAAGGACAGGGCGGAAATGAAAAACTGTTTTTT
v_gene: TRBV6-5; d_gene: .; abundance: few; j_gene: TRBJ2-7; CDR3aa: CASRFRRESYEQYF; CDR3nt: TGTGCCAGCAGATTTCGACGGGAGTCCTACGAGCAGTACTTC
v_gene: TRBV7-9; d_gene: TRBD2; abundance: .; j_gene: TRBJ2-4; CDR3aa: CASSSPPGGAKNIQYF; CDR3nt: TGTGCCAGCAGCTCCCCCCCGGGAGGGGCCAAAAACATTCAGTACTTC
v_gene: TRBV5-1; d_gene: .; abundance: .; j_gene: TRBJ2-5; CDR3aa: CASSLAVETQYF; CDR3nt: TGCGCCAGCAGCTTGGCCGTTGAGACCCAGTACTTC
v_gene: TRBV4-3; d_gene: TRBD2; abundance: .; j_gene: TRBJ2-7; CDR3aa: CASSQGTSIAGEQYF; CDR3nt: TGCGCCAGCAGCCAAGGGACTAGCATTGCCGGCGAGCAGTACTTC
v_gene: TRBV7-9; d_gene: .; abundance: .; j_gene: TRBJ2-7; CDR3aa: CASSYRGIEQYF; CDR3nt: TGTGCCAGCAGCTACCGGGGGATCGAGCAGTACTTC